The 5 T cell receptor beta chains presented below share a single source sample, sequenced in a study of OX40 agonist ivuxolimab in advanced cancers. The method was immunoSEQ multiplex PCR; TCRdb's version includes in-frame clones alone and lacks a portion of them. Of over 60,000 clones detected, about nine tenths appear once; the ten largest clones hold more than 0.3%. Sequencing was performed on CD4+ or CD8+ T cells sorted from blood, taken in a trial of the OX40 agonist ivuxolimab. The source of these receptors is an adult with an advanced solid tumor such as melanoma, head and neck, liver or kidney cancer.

The CDR3 sequence is CASSYQTENTEAFF. CDR3 sequence (DNA): TGTGCCAGCAGTTACCAGACAGAGAACACTGAAGCTTTCTTT. The V call is TRBV6-6, the J call TRBJ1-1; weak D call: TRBD1 (5 bases). Per the germline V gene, CDR1 is MNHNY and CDR2 is SVGAGI (reference sequence). The ends were cut back, 2 bases at V and 1 base at J, with 8 bases in the middle. This CDR3 is built from 14 residues.

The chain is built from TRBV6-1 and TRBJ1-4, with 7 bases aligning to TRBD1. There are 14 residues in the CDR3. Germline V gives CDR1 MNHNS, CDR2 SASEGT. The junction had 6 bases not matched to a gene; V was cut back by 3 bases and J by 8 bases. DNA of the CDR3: TGTGCCAGCAGTGAGGGACAGTTGAACGAAAAACTGTTTTTT. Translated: CASSEGQLNEKLFF.

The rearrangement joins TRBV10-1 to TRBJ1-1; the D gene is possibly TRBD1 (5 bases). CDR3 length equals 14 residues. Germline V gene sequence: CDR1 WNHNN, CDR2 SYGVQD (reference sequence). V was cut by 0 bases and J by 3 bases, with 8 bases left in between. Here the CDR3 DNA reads TGCGCCAGCAGTGAGTCTGGGGGTGACACTGAAGCTTTCTTT. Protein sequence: CASSESGGDTEAFF.

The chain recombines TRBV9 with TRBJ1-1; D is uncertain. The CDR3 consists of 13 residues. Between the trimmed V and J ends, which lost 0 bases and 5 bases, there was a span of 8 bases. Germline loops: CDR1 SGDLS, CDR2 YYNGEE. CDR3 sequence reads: CASSVVGDTEAFF. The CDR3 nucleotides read TGTGCCAGCAGCGTAGTTGGGGATACTGAAGCTTTCTTT.

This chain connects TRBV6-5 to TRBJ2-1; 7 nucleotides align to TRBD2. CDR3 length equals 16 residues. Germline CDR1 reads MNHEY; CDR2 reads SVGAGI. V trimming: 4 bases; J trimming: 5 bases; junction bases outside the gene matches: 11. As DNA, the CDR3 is TGTGCCAGCAGTTTGACTAGCATGCAAGGGGACAATGAGCAGTTCTTC. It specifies CASSLTSMQGDNEQFF.